The rows below give T cell receptor beta chains drawn from one sample of a study of T-cell memory formation after mild COVID-19. One entry per CDR3 protein, called by TCRdb with MiXCR from the 5' RACE reads. The repertoire holds about 290,000 distinct CDR3 sequences, around a sixth seen once, with 22% in the top ten. Sequenced: PBMCs or a T cell subset sorted from them (not recorded which). Receptor source: a man aged 18 to 35 who had mild COVID-19 (a few samples of this study predate the infection). Cell type and time point are not known. Both conserved end residues are part of each CDR3. D genes are given only for firm matches. Some rows have no size entry. The others give once, few or many, or a class for an expanded clone.

>few|NA|TRBJ2-7|TRBV4-1
TGCGCCAGCAGCCAGGGCGGGACCGAGCAGTACTTC
CASSQGGTEQYF
>few|TRBD2|TRBJ2-1|TRBV5-6
TGTGCCAGCAGCCGGCCCGGGAGCGGGGGAAATGAGCAGTTCTTC
CASSRPGSGGNEQFF
>NA|NA|TRBJ2-1|TRBV7-2
TGTGCCAGCAGTTTCGGACTCCACTCCTACAATGAGCAGTTCTTC
CASSFGLHSYNEQFF
>many|NA|TRBJ2-1|TRBV5-1
TGCGCCAGCACCAGGGGGGACTGGGCCGGTAATGAGCAGTTCTTC
CASTRGDWAGNEQFF
>few|NA|TRBJ1-2|TRBV6-1
TGTGCCAGCAGTGAACGACAGGCCTATGGCTACACCTTC
CASSERQAYGYTF
>NA|NA|TRBJ2-2|TRBV27
TGTGCCAGCAGTTTAAATCTAGACACCGGGGAGCTGTTTTTT
CASSLNLDTGELFF
>few|TRBD1|TRBJ2-6|TRBV12-3/TRBV12-4
TGTGCCAGCAGTTCCGGACAGGGGGCGGGGGCCAACGTCCTGACTTTC
CASSSGQGAGANVLTF
>few|NA|TRBJ1-5|TRBV5-4
TGTGCCAGCAGCTTGGGTAGATCGGGGACTCAGCCCCAGCATTTT
CASSLGRSGTQPQHF
>few|TRBD2|TRBJ2-3|TRBV20-1
TGCAGTGCAATAGCGGGGAGCACAGATACGCAGTATTTT
CSAIAGSTDTQYF
>many|TRBD2|TRBJ2-1|TRBV12-3/TRBV12-4
TGTGCCAGCAGTTTGGAAGCGGGGGGATACAATGAGCAGTTCTTC
CASSLEAGGYNEQFF
>NA|NA|TRBJ1-1|TRBV6-4
TGTGCCAGCAGTGACTCGTCGGGGAGCAGCCATGAAGCTTTCTTT
CASSDSSGSSHEAFF
>NA|NA|TRBJ1-2|TRBV20-1
TGCAGTGCCCTTTCCTCCGGAGCAGCTAACTATGGCTACACCTTC
CSALSSGAANYGYTF
>NA|NA|TRBJ2-7|TRBV6-5
TGTGCCAGCAGTTACTCGGGCGGGACAGCAATTTACGAGCAGTACTTC
CASSYSGGTAIYEQYF
>few|TRBD1|TRBJ1-1|TRBV5-5
TGTGCCAGCAGCTTCGCTGCCCAGGACAGGGGAAAACTGAACACTGAAGCTTTCTTT
CASSFAAQDRGKLNTEAFF
>NA|TRBD1|TRBJ2-3|TRBV12-3/TRBV12-4
TGTGCCAGCAGTTTGGGGGACAGGGTCCCAGATACGCAGTATTTT
CASSLGDRVPDTQYF
>NA|NA|TRBJ2-5|TRBV21-1
TGTGCCAGCAGCAAACCCCGACAGCTTGAGGAGACCCAGTACTTC
CASSKPRQLEETQYF
>NA|TRBD1|TRBJ2-7|TRBV7-6
TGTGCCAGCAGCTTAGAGACAGGGGTCTACGAGCAGTACTTC
CASSLETGVYEQYF
>NA|NA|TRBJ1-3|TRBV7-9
TGTGCCAGCACTATTTCGAGCTCTGGAAACACCATATATTTT
CASTISSSGNTIYF
>many|TRBD1|TRBJ1-1|TRBV5-1
TGCGCCAGCAGCGTGGACAGGGGGAACACTGAAGCTTTCTTT
CASSVDRGNTEAFF
>NA|NA|TRBJ1-1|TRBV30
TGTGCCGGTACCTTGGGGCTAGGGAACACTGAAGCTTTCTTT
CAGTLGLGNTEAFF
>few|TRBD1|TRBJ1-2|TRBV10-3
TGTGCCATCAGTGGGGGACAGAACTATGGCTACACCTTC
CAISGGQNYGYTF
>NA|NA|TRBJ1-5|TRBV6-5
TGTGCCAGCAGTTACACCTACACCCAGCCCCAGCATTTT
CASSYTYTQPQHF
>once|NA|TRBJ2-6|TRBV5-5
TGTGCCAGCAGCTTGTTTGGGACCCCATCTTGGGCCAACGTCCTGACTTTC
CASSLFGTPSWANVLTF
>few|NA|TRBJ1-1|TRBV7-9
TGTGCCAGCAGCTTATCGCGGTCATCTCACACTGAAGCTTTCTTT
CASSLSRSSHTEAFF
>NA|TRBD2|TRBJ2-7|TRBV20-1
TGCAGTGCGCCCGGACTAGCGGGGACTAGCTACGAGCAGTACTTC
CSAPGLAGTSYEQYF
>few|NA|TRBJ2-2|TRBV2
TGTGCCAGCAGTCGGAATGGGCGTAGCGGGGAGCTGTTTTTT
CASSRNGRSGELFF
>few|NA|TRBJ1-2|TRBV29-1
TGCAGCGTTGGGGGGTACTATGGCTACACCTTC
CSVGGYYGYTF
>few|TRBD1|TRBJ2-7|TRBV6-1
TGTGCCAGCAGTGATGGGGGGACAGGGGCGAAAGAGCAGTACTTC
CASSDGGTGAKEQYF
>few|NA|TRBJ2-5|TRBV2
TGTGCCAGCAGCCTCTCCCCGGTGACTCTTCAGACCCAGTACTTC
CASSLSPVTLQTQYF
>NA|NA|TRBJ1-2|TRBV7-9
TGTGCCAGCAGCTTCGGGAACAGCTATGGCTACACCTTC
CASSFGNSYGYTF